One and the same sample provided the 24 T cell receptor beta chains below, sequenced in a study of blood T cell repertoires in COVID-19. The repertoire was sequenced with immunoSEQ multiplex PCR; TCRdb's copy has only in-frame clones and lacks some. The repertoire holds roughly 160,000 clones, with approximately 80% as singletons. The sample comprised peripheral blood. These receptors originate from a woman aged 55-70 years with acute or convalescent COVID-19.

CDR3 DNA sequence: TGTGCCAGCAGCCGACAGGGAGCCTACGAGCAGTACTTC. It yields the protein CASSRQGAYEQYF. The V and J genes are TRBV7-2 and TRBJ2-7; the match to TRBD1 covers 7 bases. The CDR3 sequence is 13 residues long. Germline-derived CDR1 and CDR2 are SGHTA and FQGNSA. Unmatched junction bases numbered 3, after V lost 5 bases and J lost 2 bases.

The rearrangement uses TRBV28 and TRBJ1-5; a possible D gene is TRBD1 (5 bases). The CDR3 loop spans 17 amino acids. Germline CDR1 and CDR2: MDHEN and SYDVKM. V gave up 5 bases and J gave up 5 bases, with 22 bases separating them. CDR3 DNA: TGTGCCAGCAGTCCTGCTGGGGCGAACCGGGGGGATCAGCCCCAGCATTTT. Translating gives CASSPAGANRGDQPQHF.

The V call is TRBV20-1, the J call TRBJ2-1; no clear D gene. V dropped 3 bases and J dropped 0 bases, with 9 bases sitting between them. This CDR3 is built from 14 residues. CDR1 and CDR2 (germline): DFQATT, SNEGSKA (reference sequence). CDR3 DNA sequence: TGCAGTGCTAGTTTCGTTAACTCCTACAATGAGCAGTTCTTC. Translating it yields CSASFVNSYNEQFF.

CDR3 region: CASSLGAGWTYEQYF. The DNA of the CDR3 is TGTGCCAGCAGCTTAGGGGCAGGGTGGACCTACGAGCAGTACTTC. The chain is built from TRBV11-3 and TRBJ2-7; D possibly corresponds to TRBD1 (5 bases). The germline V gene encodes CDR1 SGHNT and CDR2 YENEEA. Trimming cost V 1 base and J 2 bases, with 12 bases left between them. CDR3 length: 15 amino acids.

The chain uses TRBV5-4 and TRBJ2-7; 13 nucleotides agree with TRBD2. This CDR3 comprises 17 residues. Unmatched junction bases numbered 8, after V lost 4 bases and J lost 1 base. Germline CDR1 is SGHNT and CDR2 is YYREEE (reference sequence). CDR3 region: CASSAGLAGEASYEQYF. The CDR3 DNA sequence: TGTGCCAGCAGCGCCGGACTAGCGGGGGAGGCGTCCTACGAGCAGTACTTC. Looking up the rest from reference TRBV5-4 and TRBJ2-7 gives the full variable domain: ETGVTQSPTHLIKTRGQQVTLRCSSQSGHNTVSWYQQALGQGPQFIFQYYREEENGRGNFPPRFSGLQFPNYSSELNVNALELDDSALYLCASSAGLAGEASYEQYFGPGTRLTVT.

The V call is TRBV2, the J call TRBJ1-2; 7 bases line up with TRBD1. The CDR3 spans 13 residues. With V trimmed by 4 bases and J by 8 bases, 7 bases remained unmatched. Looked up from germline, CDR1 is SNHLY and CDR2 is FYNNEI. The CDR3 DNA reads TGTGCCAGCAGTGGACAGGGTTTCGAGGGCTACACCTTC. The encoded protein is CASSGQGFEGYTF. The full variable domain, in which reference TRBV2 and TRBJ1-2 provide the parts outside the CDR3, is EPEVTQTPSHQVTQMGQEVILRCVPISNHLYFYWYRQILGQKVEFLVSFYNNEISEKSEIFDDQFSVERPDGSNFTLKIRSTKLEDSAMYFCASSGQGFEGYTFGSGTRLTVV.

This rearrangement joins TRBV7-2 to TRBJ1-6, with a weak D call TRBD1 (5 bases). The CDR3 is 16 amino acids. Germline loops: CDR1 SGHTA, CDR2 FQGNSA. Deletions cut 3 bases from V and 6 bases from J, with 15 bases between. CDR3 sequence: CASSFETRRGNSPLHF. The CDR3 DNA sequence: TGTGCCAGCAGCTTTGAGACCCGAAGGGGTAATTCACCCCTCCACTTT.

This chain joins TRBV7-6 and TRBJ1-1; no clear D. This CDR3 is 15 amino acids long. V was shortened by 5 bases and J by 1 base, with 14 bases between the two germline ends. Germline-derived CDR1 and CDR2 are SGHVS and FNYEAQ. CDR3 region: CASSPGGRTNTEAFF. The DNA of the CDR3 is TGTGCCAGCAGCCCAGGAGGCAGAACGAACACTGAAGCTTTCTTT.

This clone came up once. The CDR3 region has the DNA TGTGCCAGCAGCTCCGGACAGGGGGCTTATCAGCCCCAGCATTTT. Translated, it gives CASSSGQGAYQPQHF. The genes are TRBV7-9 and TRBJ1-5, with 11 bases that match TRBD1. The CDR3 consists of 15 residues. Germline V CDR1 and CDR2: SEHNR, FQNEAQ (reference sequence). V shed 4 bases, J shed 5 bases, and the junction held 4 bases outside the gene matches.

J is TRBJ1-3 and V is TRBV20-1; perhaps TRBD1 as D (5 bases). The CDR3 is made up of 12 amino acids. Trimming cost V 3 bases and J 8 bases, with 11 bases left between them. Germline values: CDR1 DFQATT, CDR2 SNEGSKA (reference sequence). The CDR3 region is CSASKGRDTIYF. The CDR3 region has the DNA TGCAGTGCTAGTAAGGGGAGGGACACCATATATTTT.

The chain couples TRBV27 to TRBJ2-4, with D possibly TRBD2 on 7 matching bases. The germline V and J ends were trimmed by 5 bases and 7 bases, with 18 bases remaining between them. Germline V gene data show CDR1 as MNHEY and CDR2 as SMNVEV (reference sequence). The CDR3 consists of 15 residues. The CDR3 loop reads CASSPLEGGTNIQYF. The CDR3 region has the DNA TGTGCCAGCAGTCCTCTAGAGGGGGGGACGAACATTCAGTACTTC.

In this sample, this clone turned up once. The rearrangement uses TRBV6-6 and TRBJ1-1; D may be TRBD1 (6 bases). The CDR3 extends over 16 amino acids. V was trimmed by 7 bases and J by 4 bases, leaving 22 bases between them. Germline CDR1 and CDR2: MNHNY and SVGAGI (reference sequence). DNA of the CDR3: TGTGCCAGCACGGTATCGCCTTTAAGGGGGACCACTGAAGCTTTCTTT. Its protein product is CASTVSPLRGTTEAFF.

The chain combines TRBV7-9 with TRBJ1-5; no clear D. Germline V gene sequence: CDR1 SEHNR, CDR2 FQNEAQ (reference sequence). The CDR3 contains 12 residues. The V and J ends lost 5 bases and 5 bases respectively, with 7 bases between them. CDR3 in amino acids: CASSRVDQPQHF. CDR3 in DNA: TGTGCCAGCAGCCGGGTTGATCAGCCCCAGCATTTT.

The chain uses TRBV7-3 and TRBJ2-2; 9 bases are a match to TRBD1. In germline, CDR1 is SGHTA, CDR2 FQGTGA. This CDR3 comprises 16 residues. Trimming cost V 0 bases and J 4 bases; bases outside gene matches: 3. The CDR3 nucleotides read TGTGCCAGCAGCTTAACTGGGGACAGGGCCACCGGGGAGCTGTTTTTT. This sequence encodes CASSLTGDRATGELFF.

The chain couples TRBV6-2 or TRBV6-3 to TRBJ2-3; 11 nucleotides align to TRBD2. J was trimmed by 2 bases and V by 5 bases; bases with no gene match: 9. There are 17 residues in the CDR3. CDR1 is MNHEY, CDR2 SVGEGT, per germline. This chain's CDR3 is CASSTHSGGGITDTQYF. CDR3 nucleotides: TGTGCCAGCAGTACACATAGCGGGGGGGGGATCACAGATACGCAGTATTTT.

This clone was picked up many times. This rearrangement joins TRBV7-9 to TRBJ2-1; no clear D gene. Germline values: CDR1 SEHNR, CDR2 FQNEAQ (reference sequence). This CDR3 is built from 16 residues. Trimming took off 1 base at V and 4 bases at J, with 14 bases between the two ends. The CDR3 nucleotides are TGTGCCAGCAGCTTAGATCTATCTTCTCCGTACAATGAGCAGTTCTTC. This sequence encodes CASSLDLSSPYNEQFF.

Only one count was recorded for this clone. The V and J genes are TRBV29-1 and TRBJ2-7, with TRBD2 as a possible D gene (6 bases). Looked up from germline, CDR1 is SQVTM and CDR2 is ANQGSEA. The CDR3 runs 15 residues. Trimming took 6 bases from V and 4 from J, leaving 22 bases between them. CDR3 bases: TGCAGCGTAGCCAGGGACTCCTCGAGGGGTTACGAGCAGTACTTC. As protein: CSVARDSSRGYEQYF.

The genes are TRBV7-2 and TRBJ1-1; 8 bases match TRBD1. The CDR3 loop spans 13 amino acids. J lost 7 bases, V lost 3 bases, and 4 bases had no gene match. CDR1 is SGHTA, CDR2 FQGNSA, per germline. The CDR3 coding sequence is TGTGCCAGCAGCTTTACAGGGGGTGTTGAAGCTTTCTTT. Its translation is CASSFTGGVEAFF.

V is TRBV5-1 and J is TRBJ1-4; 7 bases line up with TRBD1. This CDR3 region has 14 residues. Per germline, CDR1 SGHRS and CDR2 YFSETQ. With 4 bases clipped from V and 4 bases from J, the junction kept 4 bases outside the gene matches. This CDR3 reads CASSAGQVNEKLFF. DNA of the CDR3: TGCGCCAGCAGCGCTGGACAGGTTAATGAAAAACTGTTTTTT.

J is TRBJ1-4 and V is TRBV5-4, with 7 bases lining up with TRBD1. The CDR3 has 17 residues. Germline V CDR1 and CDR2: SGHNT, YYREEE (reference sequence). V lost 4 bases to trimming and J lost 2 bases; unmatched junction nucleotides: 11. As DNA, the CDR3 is TGTGCCAGCAGCGCCGGTACAGGGGCACGGACTAATGAAAAACTGTTTTTT. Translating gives CASSAGTGARTNEKLFF. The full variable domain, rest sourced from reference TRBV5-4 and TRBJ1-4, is ETGVTQSPTHLIKTRGQQVTLRCSSQSGHNTVSWYQQALGQGPQFIFQYYREEENGRGNFPPRFSGLQFPNYSSELNVNALELDDSALYLCASSAGTGARTNEKLFFGSGTQLSVL.

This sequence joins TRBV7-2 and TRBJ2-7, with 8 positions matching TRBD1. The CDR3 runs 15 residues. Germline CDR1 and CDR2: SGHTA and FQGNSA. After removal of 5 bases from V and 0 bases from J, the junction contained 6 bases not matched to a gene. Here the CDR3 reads CASSAQGVPSYEQYF. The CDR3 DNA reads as TGTGCCAGCAGCGCACAGGGGGTTCCCTCCTACGAGCAGTACTTC.

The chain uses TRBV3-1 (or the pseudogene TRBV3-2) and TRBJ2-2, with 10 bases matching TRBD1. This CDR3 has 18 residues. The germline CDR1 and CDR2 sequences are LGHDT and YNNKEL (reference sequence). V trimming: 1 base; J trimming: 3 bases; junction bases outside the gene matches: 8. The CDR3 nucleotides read TGTGCCAGCAGCCAAGGACAGGGGGCATTAGGGGACACCGGGGAGCTGTTTTTT. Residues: CASSQGQGALGDTGELFF.

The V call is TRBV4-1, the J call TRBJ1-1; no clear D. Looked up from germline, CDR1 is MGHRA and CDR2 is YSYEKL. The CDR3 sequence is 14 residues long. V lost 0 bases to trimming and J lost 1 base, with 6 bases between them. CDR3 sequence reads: CASSQDRGNTEAFF. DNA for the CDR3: TGCGCCAGCAGCCAAGATCGAGGGAACACTGAAGCTTTCTTT.

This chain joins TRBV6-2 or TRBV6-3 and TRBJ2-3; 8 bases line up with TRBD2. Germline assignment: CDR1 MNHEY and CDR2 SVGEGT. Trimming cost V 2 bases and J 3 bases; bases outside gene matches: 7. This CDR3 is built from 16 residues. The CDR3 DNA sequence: TGTGCCAGCAGTTACGGTCGGGGGGGTAGGACAGATACGCAGTATTTT. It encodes CASSYGRGGRTDTQYF.